What follows is one TCR beta chain and its context. Its antigen is not known. This CDR3 region has 16 residues. Trimming removed 6 bases from V and 0 bases from J, with 16 bases in between. Germline V gene lookup returns CDR1 SGHRS and CDR2 YFSETQ. These data originate in a study of cytomegalovirus exposure and HLA in healthy donors. Findings and limits, study-wide: Relative to equally common others, HLA-associated TCR beta chains showed greater clonal expansion in a later analysis. With high specificity and sensitivity, the classifier reportedly diagnosed cytomegalovirus status.

Donors consisted of healthy bone marrow donors. The primer mix had 60 Vbeta and 13 Jbeta primers. This table comes from immunoSEQ multiplex PCR, and its TCRdb copy is limited to in-frame clones, with some not included. The sample has over 150,000 clones; roughly 84% are singletons. Sequenced material: PBMCs. The receptor was derived from a boy younger than 10 in good health and CMV-seronegative. The chain is built from TRBV5-1 and TRBJ2-1, with D tentatively TRBD1 (5 bases). The CDR3 coding sequence is TGCGCCAGCACCCAGTGGGGCCCCCGCTCCTACAATGAGCAGTTCTTC. Amino acids: CASTQWGPRSYNEQFF.